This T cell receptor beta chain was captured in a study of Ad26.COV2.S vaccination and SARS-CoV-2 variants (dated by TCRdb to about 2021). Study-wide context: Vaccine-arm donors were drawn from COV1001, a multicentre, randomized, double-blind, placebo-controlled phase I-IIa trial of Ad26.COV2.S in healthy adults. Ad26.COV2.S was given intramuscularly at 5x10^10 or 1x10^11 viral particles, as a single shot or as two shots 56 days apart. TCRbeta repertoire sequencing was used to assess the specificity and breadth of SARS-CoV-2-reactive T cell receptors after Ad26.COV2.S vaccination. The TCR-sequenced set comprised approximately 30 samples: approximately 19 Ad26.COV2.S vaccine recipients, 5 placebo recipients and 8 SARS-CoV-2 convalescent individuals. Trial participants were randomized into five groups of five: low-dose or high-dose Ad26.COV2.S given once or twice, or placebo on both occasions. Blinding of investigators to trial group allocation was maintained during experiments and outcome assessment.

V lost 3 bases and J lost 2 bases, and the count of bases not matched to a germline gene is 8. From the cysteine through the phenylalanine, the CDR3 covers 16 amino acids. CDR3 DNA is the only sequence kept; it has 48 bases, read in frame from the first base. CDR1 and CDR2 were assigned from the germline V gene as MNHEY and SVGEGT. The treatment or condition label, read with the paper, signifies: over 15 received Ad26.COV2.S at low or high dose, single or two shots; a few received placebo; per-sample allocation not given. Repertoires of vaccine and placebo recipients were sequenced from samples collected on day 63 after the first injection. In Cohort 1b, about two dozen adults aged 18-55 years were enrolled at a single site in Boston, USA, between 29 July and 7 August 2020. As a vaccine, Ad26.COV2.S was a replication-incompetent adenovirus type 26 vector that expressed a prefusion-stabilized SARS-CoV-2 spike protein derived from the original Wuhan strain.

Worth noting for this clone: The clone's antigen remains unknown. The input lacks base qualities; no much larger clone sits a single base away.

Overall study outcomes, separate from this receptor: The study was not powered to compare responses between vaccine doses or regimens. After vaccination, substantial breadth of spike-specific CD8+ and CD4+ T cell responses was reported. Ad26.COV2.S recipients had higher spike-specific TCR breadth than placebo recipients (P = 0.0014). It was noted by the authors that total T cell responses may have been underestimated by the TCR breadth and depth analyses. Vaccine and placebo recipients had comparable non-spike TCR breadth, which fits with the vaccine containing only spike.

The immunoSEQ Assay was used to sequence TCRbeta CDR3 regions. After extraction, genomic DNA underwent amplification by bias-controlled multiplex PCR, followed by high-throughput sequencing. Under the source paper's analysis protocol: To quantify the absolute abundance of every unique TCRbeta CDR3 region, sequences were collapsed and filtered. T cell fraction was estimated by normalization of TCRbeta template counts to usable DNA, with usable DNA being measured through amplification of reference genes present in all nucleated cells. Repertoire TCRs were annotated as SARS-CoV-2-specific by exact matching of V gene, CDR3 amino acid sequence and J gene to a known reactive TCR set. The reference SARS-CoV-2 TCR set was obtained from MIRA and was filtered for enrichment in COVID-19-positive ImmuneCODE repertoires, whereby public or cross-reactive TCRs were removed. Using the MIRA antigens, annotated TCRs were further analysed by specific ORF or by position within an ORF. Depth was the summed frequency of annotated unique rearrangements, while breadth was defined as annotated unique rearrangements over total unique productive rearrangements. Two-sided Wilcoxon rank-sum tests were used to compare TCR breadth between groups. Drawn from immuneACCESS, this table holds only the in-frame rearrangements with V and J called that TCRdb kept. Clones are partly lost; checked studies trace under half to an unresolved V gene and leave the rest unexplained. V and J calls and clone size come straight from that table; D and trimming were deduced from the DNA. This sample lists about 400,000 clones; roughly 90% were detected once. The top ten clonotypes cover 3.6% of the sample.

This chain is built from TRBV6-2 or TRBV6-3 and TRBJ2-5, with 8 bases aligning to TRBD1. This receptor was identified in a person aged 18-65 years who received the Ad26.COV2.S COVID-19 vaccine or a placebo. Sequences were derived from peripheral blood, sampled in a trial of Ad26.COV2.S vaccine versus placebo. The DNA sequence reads TGTGCCAGCAGTTATCTAGGGACAGGATATCAAGAGACCCAGTACTTC. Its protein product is CASSYLGTGYQETQYF.